This is a list of T cell receptor beta chains from one sample in a study of blood T cell repertoires in COVID-19. This table comes from immunoSEQ multiplex PCR, and its TCRdb copy is limited to in-frame clones, with some not included. The table lists roughly 320,000 clones, 85% of them singletons. Material: peripheral blood. All receptors derive from a human donor in a cohort sampled during active COVID-19. Both conserved end residues are part of each CDR3. Fields, in order: clone size, CDR3 length, D gene, V gene, J gene, CDR3 protein, CDR3 DNA. The D gene is left open where the match is weak. Some rows have no size entry. The others give once, few or many, or a class for an expanded clone.

-	15	-	TRBV9	TRBJ1-1	CASSVAGDLNTEAFF	TGTGCCAGCAGCGTAGCAGGGGATCTGAACACTGAAGCTTTCTTT
-	13	TRBD1	TRBV24-1	TRBJ1-1	CATSKDRGTEAFF	TGTGCCACCAGCAAGGACAGGGGCACTGAAGCTTTCTTT
-	13	-	TRBV28	TRBJ1-5	CASSPGGNQPQHF	TGTGCCAGCAGCCCGGGAGGCAATCAGCCCCAGCATTTT
-	15	TRBD1	TRBV5-6	TRBJ1-2	CASSLLGQGGDGYTF	TGTGCCAGCAGCCTTCTGGGACAGGGTGGGGATGGCTACACCTTC
-	14	-	TRBV5-5	TRBJ1-3	CASSAQISGNTIYF	TGTGCCAGCAGCGCCCAGATCTCTGGAAACACCATATATTTT
-	16	-	TRBV14	TRBJ1-2	CASSQVGGGRNYGYTF	TGTGCCAGCAGCCAAGTGGGAGGGGGTCGGAACTATGGCTACACCTTC
-	14	-	TRBV11-2	TRBJ2-4	CASSLFPGVDIQYF	TGTGCCAGCAGCTTATTTCCGGGGGTGGACATTCAGTACTTC
-	15	-	TRBV11-3	TRBJ2-1	CASSLSGELNNEQFF	TGTGCCAGCAGCTTATCAGGGGAATTAAACAATGAGCAGTTCTTC
-	14	TRBD2	TRBV10-3	TRBJ2-2	CASIAGPASGELFF	TGTGCCTCCATAGCGGGCCCGGCCTCCGGGGAGCTGTTTTTT
-	15	-	TRBV25-1	TRBJ2-7	CASSDGQILSYEQYF	TGTGCCAGCAGTGACGGACAAATTCTCTCCTACGAGCAGTACTTC
-	14	-	TRBV28	TRBJ1-2	CASSLSTGNIDYTF	TGTGCCAGCAGTTTATCAACAGGGAATATAGACTACACCTTC
once	12	-	TRBV5-1	TRBJ2-1	CASTLGGREQFF	TGCGCCAGCACCTTAGGGGGTCGCGAGCAGTTCTTC
-	15	TRBD2	TRBV7-7	TRBJ2-1	CASSSLAGSYNEQFF	TGTGCCAGCAGCTCTTTAGCGGGCTCCTACAATGAGCAGTTCTTC
-	17	-	TRBV7-9	TRBJ1-2	CASSLVARGEANDGYTF	TGTGCCAGCAGCTTAGTCGCACGTGGGGAGGCCAATGATGGCTACACCTTC
few	16	TRBD1	TRBV19	TRBJ1-6	CASSINPTGVGSPLHF	TGTGCCAGTAGTATTAATCCGACAGGGGTTGGTTCACCCCTCCACTTT
-	13	TRBD2	TRBV20-1	TRBJ2-5	CSASVGEGKTQYF	TGCAGTGCTAGTGTGGGGGAGGGCAAGACCCAGTACTTC
-	12	TRBD2	TRBV7-8	TRBJ2-7	CASSTQREEQYF	TGTGCCAGCAGCACCCAGCGGGAAGAGCAGTACTTC
once	14	TRBD2	TRBV5-1	TRBJ2-7	CASSLEGLANEQYF	TGCGCCAGCAGCTTGGAGGGACTAGCGAACGAGCAGTACTTC
-	15	-	TRBV6-5	TRBJ2-3	CASSYRQGMSDTQYF	TGTGCCAGCAGTTACAGGCAGGGGATGTCAGATACGCAGTATTTT
-	14	-	TRBV5-5	TRBJ2-5	CASSLPRDQETQYF	TGTGCCAGCAGCTTGCCCCGGGACCAAGAGACCCAGTACTTC
-	14	-	TRBV19	TRBJ1-1	CASSSPGLGTEAFF	TGTGCCAGTAGTAGTCCGGGTCTTGGGACTGAAGCTTTCTTT
-	14	-	TRBV2	TRBJ2-7	CASSEGVDSYEQYF	TGTGCCAGCAGTGAAGGGGTGGACAGCTACGAGCAGTACTTC
-	15	-	TRBV9	TRBJ2-3	CASSAYGASTDTQYF	TGTGCCAGCAGCGCATATGGGGCGAGCACAGATACGCAGTATTTT
many	13	-	TRBV29-1	TRBJ1-1	CSVEDHGSTEAFF	TGCAGCGTTGAAGATCACGGGTCGACTGAAGCTTTCTTT
-	15	-	TRBV9	TRBJ1-6	CASSSQGTSGSPLHF	TGTGCCAGCAGCTCACAGGGAACGTCGGGCTCACCCCTCCACTTT
-	14	-	TRBV2	TRBJ1-1	CASSVQGPNTEAFF	TGTGCCAGCAGTGTACAGGGACCGAACACTGAAGCTTTCTTT
-	12	-	TRBV18	TRBJ2-7	CASSTTGWEQYF	TGTGCCAGCTCTACGACAGGTTGGGAGCAGTACTTC
once	15	-	TRBV19	TRBJ1-5	CASKVGQNSNQPQHF	TGTGCCAGTAAGGTTGGACAGAATTCCAATCAGCCCCAGCATTTT
-	12	-	TRBV19	TRBJ1-6	CASSIPRQSLHF	TGTGCCAGTAGTATCCCCAGGCAATCCCTCCACTTT
-	16	TRBD1	TRBV2	TRBJ1-4	CASTETAGTVTGKLFF	TGTGCCAGCACCGAAACTGCCGGGACAGTTACCGGAAAACTGTTTTTT
-	13	TRBD1	TRBV30	TRBJ1-6	CAWGQGVNSPLHF	TGTGCCTGGGGACAGGGGGTTAATTCACCCCTCCACTTT
-	12	-	TRBV29-1	TRBJ2-7	CSVEAGTYEQYF	TGCAGCGTTGAGGCAGGGACCTACGAGCAGTACTTC
-	15	TRBD2	TRBV11-3	TRBJ2-1	CASSRFNGGYNEQFF	TGTGCCAGCAGCAGATTCAACGGGGGGTACAATGAGCAGTTCTTC
-	15	-	TRBV9	TRBJ1-5	CASSTAGVSNQPQHF	TGTGCCAGCAGCACTGCAGGGGTTAGCAATCAGCCCCAGCATTTT
once	14	-	TRBV7-6	TRBJ1-6	CASSLSGGNSPLHF	TGTGCCAGCAGCTTATCGGGTGGGAATTCACCCCTCCACTTT
once	13	TRBD1	TRBV18	TRBJ1-2	CASAGTDSYGYTF	TGTGCCAGCGCCGGGACAGATTCATATGGCTACACCTTC
few	15	-	TRBV4-1	TRBJ2-7	CASSQVRQGSYEQYF	TGCGCCAGCAGCCAAGTCAGGCAGGGCTCCTACGAGCAGTACTTC
-	16	TRBD1	TRBV18	TRBJ2-2	CASSPPGTGGSGELFF	TGTGCCAGCTCACCACCGGGGACAGGGGGATCCGGGGAGCTGTTTTTT
-	16	-	TRBV6-6	TRBJ2-2	CASSRRGRPNTGELFF	TGTGCCAGCAGCCGAAGAGGGAGGCCGAACACCGGGGAGCTGTTTTTT
-	14	-	TRBV2	TRBJ1-2	CASSPQRGADGYTF	TGTGCCAGCAGTCCACAGCGGGGGGCCGATGGCTACACCTTC
-	15	-	TRBV6-5	TRBJ1-2	CASSYSTGGSYGYTF	TGTGCCAGCAGTTACTCGACCGGGGGTAGCTATGGCTACACCTTC
-	13	-	TRBV2	TRBJ1-4	CAKRGGVGEKLFF	TGTGCCAAAAGAGGAGGGGTAGGAGAAAAACTGTTTTTT
-	14	-	TRBV5-1	TRBJ2-1	CASSLAQGYNEQFF	TGCGCCAGCAGCTTGGCTCAGGGATACAATGAGCAGTTCTTC
-	11	-	TRBV11-2	TRBJ1-1	CASSSYSEAFF	TGTGCCAGCAGCTCTTACAGCGAAGCTTTCTTT
-	19	TRBD2	TRBV5-6	TRBJ2-3	CASSLLGWHSGGARDTQYF	TGTGCCAGCAGCTTACTGGGTTGGCATAGCGGGGGGGCAAGAGATACGCAGTATTTT
-	18	-	TRBV19	TRBJ2-2	CASSKGLPGLSNTGELFF	TGTGCCAGTAGCAAGGGGCTTCCGGGACTTTCGAACACCGGGGAGCTGTTTTTT
few	15	TRBD2	TRBV6-5	TRBJ2-5	CASGNEAGVQETQYF	TGTGCCAGCGGGAACGAAGCGGGGGTGCAGGAGACCCAGTACTTC
-	15	-	TRBV6-5	TRBJ2-3	CASSYRGGHTDTQYF	TGTGCCAGCAGTTATCGTGGCGGCCACACAGATACGCAGTATTTT
-	13	TRBD1	TRBV2	TRBJ2-7	CASRQGVSYEQYF	TGTGCCAGCCGACAGGGGGTCTCCTACGAGCAGTACTTC
-	16	TRBD2	TRBV5-1	TRBJ2-3	CASSLGPGAGEDTQYF	TGCGCCAGCAGCTTGGGCCCGGGTGCGGGGGAAGATACGCAGTATTTT
-	16	TRBD2	TRBV7-3	TRBJ2-2	CASSPDSGGDTGELFF	TGTGCCAGCAGCCCAGATAGCGGGGGAGACACCGGGGAGCTGTTTTTT
once	15	TRBD1	TRBV18	TRBJ1-1	CASSLRTGPNTEAFF	TGTGCCAGCTCACTCCGGACAGGACCGAACACTGAAGCTTTCTTT
-	13	TRBD2	TRBV18	TRBJ2-3	CASSPSERGNGYF	TGTGCCAGCTCTCCTTCCGAGCGGGGGAATGGGTATTTT
once	17	TRBD2	TRBV6-1	TRBJ2-3	CASSDATSGGVEHTQYF	TGTGCCAGCAGTGATGCGACTAGCGGGGGGGTGGAACATACGCAGTATTTT
-	15	TRBD1	TRBV10-1	TRBJ2-1	CASSQRGTGYNEQFF	TGCGCCAGCAGCCAAAGGGGGACAGGGTACAATGAGCAGTTCTTC